Each of the 25 T cell receptor beta chains below was sequenced from the same sample in a study of OX40 agonist ivuxolimab in advanced cancers. Produced via immunoSEQ multiplex PCR; TCRdb's table is partial and in-frame only. The table shows 85,000 to 90,000 clones, with roughly 85% occurring only once. Here the sequenced sample was CD4+ or CD8+ T cells sorted from blood, taken in a trial of the OX40 agonist ivuxolimab. These receptors were obtained from an adult with an advanced solid tumor such as melanoma, head and neck, liver or kidney cancer.

This clone was found once. V and J are TRBV18 and TRBJ1-4; D gene unclear. V lost 2 bases and J 7 bases, leaving 17 bases between the germline ends. Germline lookup yields CDR1 KGHSH and CDR2 LQKENI. CDR3 length equals 16 residues. The CDR3 DNA is TGTGCCAGCTCACCATCCGAGTTGGGGATTGGTGAAAAACTGTTTTTT. Protein product: CASSPSELGIGEKLFF.

The J gene is TRBJ1-3, the V gene TRBV7-9, with a weak D call TRBD1 (5 bases). Germline V gene lookup returns CDR1 SEHNR and CDR2 FQNEAQ (reference sequence). The CDR3 contains 14 residues. V lost 4 bases and J lost 4, with 11 bases in between. CDR3 loop: CASSSGGTGNTIYF. DNA of the CDR3: TGTGCCAGCAGCTCAGGAGGGACCGGAAACACCATATATTTT.

V gene TRBV28 combines with J gene TRBJ2-3, with D hard to call. This CDR3 spans 13 amino acids. CDR1 is MDHEN and CDR2 is SYDVKM in the germline V gene. V lost 6 bases and J lost 1, with 8 bases in between. CDR3 region: CASRLTGTDTQYF. CDR3 DNA sequence: TGTGCCAGCAGGCTTACTGGCACAGATACGCAGTATTTT. The whole variable domain, remainder taken from reference TRBV28 and TRBJ2-3, is DVKVTQSSRYLVKRTGEKVFLECVQDMDHENMFWYRQDPGLGLRLIYFSYDVKMKEKGDIPEGYSVSREKKERFSLILESASTNQTSMYLCASRLTGTDTQYFGPGTRLTVL.

This chain joins TRBV4-2 and TRBJ1-2, with TRBD1 matching over 7 bases. The CDR3 loop spans 18 amino acids. Germline trimming cut 7 bases from V and 4 bases from J; bases unmatched to any gene: 21. Looked up from germline, CDR1 is LGHNA and CDR2 is YNFKEQ. The CDR3 loop reads CASKSDLWGDSRIYGYTF. DNA for the CDR3: TGTGCCAGCAAGTCGGACCTTTGGGGGGACAGTAGGATCTATGGCTACACCTTC.

The chain recombines TRBV5-1 with TRBJ2-1, with unresolved D. V gave up 3 bases and J gave up 8 bases, with 18 bases separating them. Germline-derived CDR1 and CDR2 are SGHRS and YFSETQ. The CDR3 is 15 amino acids. CDR3 nucleotides: TGCGCCAGCAGCTCGGGCACCGTTGGTAGGGATGAGCAGTTCTTC. It is translated as CASSSGTVGRDEQFF. Full variable domain (remainder filled in from reference TRBV5-1 and TRBJ2-1): KAGVTQTPRYLIKTRGQQVTLSCSPISGHRSVSWYQQTPGQGLQFLFEYFSETQRNKGNFPGRFSGRQFSNSRSEMNVSTLELGDSALYLCASSSGTVGRDEQFFGPGTRLTVL.

J is TRBJ2-2 and V is TRBV7-2; no clear D. V lost 5 bases and J 2 bases, leaving 15 bases between the germline ends. This CDR3 has 16 residues. CDR1 is SGHTA, CDR2 FQGNSA, per germline. As DNA, the CDR3 is TGTGCCAGCAGCCACGGAGTTGCTGACAACACCGGGGAGCTGTTTTTT. It yields the protein CASSHGVADNTGELFF.

The chain couples TRBV7-2 to TRBJ2-1; D unclear. The V end lost 4 bases, the J end lost 5 bases, and 6 bases lay between the germline ends. Per germline, CDR1 SGHTA and CDR2 FQGNSA. The CDR3 is 12 residues long. The CDR3 loop reads CASSSPNNEQFF. The CDR3 DNA reads as TGTGCCAGCAGCTCCCCAAACAATGAGCAGTTCTTC.

The V gene is TRBV5-4, the J gene TRBJ2-2; D possibly matches TRBD1 or TRBD2 (5 bases each). Per the germline V gene, CDR1 is SGHNT and CDR2 is YYREEE (reference sequence). The V gene lost 4 bases and the J gene lost 0 bases, with 13 bases spanning the gap. This CDR3 region has 16 residues. CDR3 sequence: CASSPRDATNTGELFF. The CDR3 nucleotides are TGTGCCAGCAGCCCCCGGGACGCGACGAACACCGGGGAGCTGTTTTTT.

The chain uses TRBV7-3 and TRBJ2-5; TRBD1 aligns across 8 bases. CDR1 is SGHTA, CDR2 FQGTGA, per germline. With V trimmed by 3 bases and J by 3 bases, 3 bases remained unmatched. CDR3 length equals 14 residues. Here the CDR3 reads CASSFRGQEETQYF. Here the CDR3 DNA reads TGTGCCAGCAGCTTCAGGGGGCAGGAAGAGACCCAGTACTTC.

CDR3 DNA sequence: TGCGCCAGCAGCCAAGCGGGGACTAGCTCCTACAATGAGCAGTTCTTC. It codes for CASSQAGTSSYNEQFF. The V gene is TRBV4-3, the J gene TRBJ2-1, with 8 positions matching TRBD2. The CDR3 consists of 16 residues. Germline CDR1 LGHNA, CDR2 YSLEER. V trimming: 1 base; J trimming: 0 bases; junction bases outside the gene matches: 2.

This chain connects TRBV11-3 to TRBJ2-2; D may be TRBD2 (6 bases). This CDR3 contains 14 residues. Germline CDR1 and CDR2: SGHNT and YENEEA. The ends were cut back, 5 bases at V and 5 bases at J, with 12 bases in the middle. Written as DNA, the CDR3 is TGTGCCAGCAGCGGGGCGGGGAGGACCGGGGAGCTGTTTTTT. The encoded protein is CASSGAGRTGELFF.

This CDR3 reads CASSARDSAYNEQFF. CDR3 DNA sequence: TGTGCCAGCAGTGCCCGGGACTCGGCCTACAATGAGCAGTTCTTC. The rearrangement joins TRBV25-1 to TRBJ2-1; tentatively, D is TRBD2 (6 bases). V was clipped by 4 bases and J by 2 bases, with 12 bases between them. From germline, CDR1 is MGHDK and CDR2 SYGVNS. The CDR3 has 15 residues.

The V call is TRBV19, the J call TRBJ2-7; unclear D gene. Trimming removed 3 bases from V and 3 bases from J, with 9 bases in between. CDR3 length: 13 amino acids. The germline V gene encodes CDR1 LNHDA and CDR2 SQIVND (reference sequence). The CDR3 DNA is TGTGCCAGTAGTATCCCAGGAAACTACGAGCAGTACTTC. Its protein product is CASSIPGNYEQYF.

The V gene is TRBV19, the J gene TRBJ1-5; possibly TRBD1 for D (5 bases). The ends were cut back, 7 bases at V and 0 bases at J, with 10 bases in the middle. Germline CDR1 reads LNHDA; CDR2 reads SQIVND (reference sequence). CDR3 length: 14 residues. CDR3 amino acids: CASMGGSSNQPQHF. The CDR3 bases are TGTGCCAGTATGGGGGGTAGTAGCAATCAGCCCCAGCATTTT.

As regards this clone: Sequence at one end of the junction differs from germline and may be a read error. The chain joins TRBV7-3 to TRBJ1-1; TRBD1 matches 7 bases. This CDR3 spans 15 amino acids. CDR1 is SGHTA and CDR2 is FQGTGA in the germline V gene. The CDR3 reads CASSLTGDGDTEAFF. The DNA of the CDR3 is TGTGCCAGCAGCCTAACAGGGGACGGGGACACTGAAGCTTTCTTT.

This rearrangement joins TRBV4-3 to TRBJ2-1; TRBD2 matches 9 bases. Trimming cost V 1 base and J 2 bases; bases outside gene matches: 6. Germline V gene lookup returns CDR1 LGHNA and CDR2 YSLEER. The CDR3 length is 17 residues. CDR3 amino acids: CASSQVGLAGTYNEQFF. CDR3 nucleotides: TGCGCCAGCAGCCAAGTTGGGCTAGCGGGGACCTACAATGAGCAGTTCTTC.

The chain uses TRBV6-5 and TRBJ2-4; no firm D call. The germline gives CDR1 MNHEY, CDR2 SVGAGI. This CDR3 has 14 amino acids. The CDR3 loop reads CASSRAPNANIQYF. The CDR3 bases are TGTGCTTCCAGCCGGGCCCCGAACGCAAACATTCAGTACTTC.

The chain employs TRBV19 and TRBJ2-7, with D tentatively TRBD1 (6 bases). The CDR3 extends over 13 amino acids. CDR1 is LNHDA, CDR2 SQIVND, per germline (reference sequence). Trimming took off 4 bases at V and 1 base at J, with 8 bases between the two ends. The CDR3 DNA follows: TGTGCCAGTAGTAACGGACAGTCCTACGAGCAGTACGTC. It specifies CASSNGQSYEQYV.

The gene calls are TRBV6-5 and TRBJ2-5; 8 bases fit TRBD1. V was clipped by 8 bases and J by 5 bases; unmatched bases: 10. The CDR3 has 14 residues. Germline V CDR1 and CDR2: MNHEY, SVGAGI. CDR3 amino acids: CASQGAGGGETQYF. CDR3 bases: TGTGCCAGCCAAGGGGCAGGGGGCGGTGAGACCCAGTACTTC.

This chain connects TRBV7-6 to TRBJ2-7; D is possibly TRBD1 (7 bases). CDR1 SGHVS and CDR2 FNYEAQ come from the germline V gene. The CDR3 contains 16 residues. Trimming cost V 5 bases and J 4 bases, with 21 bases left between them. DNA for the CDR3: TGTGCCAGCAGCCCCCTGGTCAGGGGGGATTCGTACGAGCAGTACTTC. Protein sequence: CASSPLVRGDSYEQYF.

This clone was seen only once. The chain employs TRBV6-5 and TRBJ2-2; TRBD1 or TRBD2 may be the D gene (6 bases each). The V gene's germline CDR1 is MNHEY and CDR2 SVGAGI. This CDR3 spans 15 amino acids. The V gene lost 5 bases and the J gene lost 6 bases, with 16 bases spanning the gap. CDR3 DNA sequence: TGTGCCAGCAGTCCAGGGGACTTTCTCTCCGGGGAGCTGTTTTTT. Protein product: CASSPGDFLSGELFF.

The CDR3 is CSVEGVQGSTDTQYF. The CDR3 DNA follows: TGCAGCGTTGAGGGGGTGCAGGGGAGCACAGATACGCAGTATTTT. The chain uses TRBV29-1 and TRBJ2-3, with D possibly TRBD1 on 6 matching bases. V gave up 3 bases and J gave up 0 bases, with 13 bases separating them. The CDR3 spans 15 residues. Germline lookup yields CDR1 SQVTM and CDR2 ANQGSEA.

The rearrangement uses TRBV7-9 and TRBJ1-1; 8 nucleotides agree with TRBD1. The germline V gene encodes CDR1 SEHNR and CDR2 FQNEAQ (reference sequence). Trimming removed 5 bases from V and 5 bases from J; junction bases left unmatched: 10. The CDR3 sequence is 15 residues long. The CDR3 region is CASSPQGQGKTEAFF. In DNA form, the CDR3 reads TGTGCCAGCAGCCCCCAAGGACAGGGCAAGACTGAAGCTTTCTTT. Full variable domain (missing parts from reference TRBV7-9 and TRBJ1-1): DTGVSQNPRHKITKRGQNVTFRCDPISEHNRLYWYRQTLGQGPEFLTYFQNEAQLEKSRLLSDRFSAERPKGSFSTLEIQRTEQGDSAMYLCASSPQGQGKTEAFFGQGTRLTVV.

The chain combines TRBV27 with TRBJ2-6, with TRBD2 matching over 7 bases. This CDR3 has 17 residues. From germline, CDR1 is MNHEY and CDR2 SMNVEV (reference sequence). Trimming removed 5 bases from V and 2 bases from J; junction bases left unmatched: 9. Here the CDR3 reads CASSRLARSPGANVLTF. In DNA, the CDR3 is TGTGCCAGCAGTCGACTAGCCCGTTCTCCTGGGGCCAACGTCCTGACTTTC.

The J gene is TRBJ2-3, the V gene TRBV6-6, with TRBD2 as a possible D gene (5 bases). The CDR3 has 14 residues. The V gene lost 8 bases and the J gene lost 7 bases, with 19 bases spanning the gap. CDR1 is MNHNY and CDR2 is SVGAGI in the germline V gene (reference sequence). The CDR3 sequence: CASPSRGLKHTQYF. The CDR3 region has the DNA TGTGCCAGCCCTTCCCGGGGTCTAAAGCATACGCAGTATTTT.